Following are 6 T cell receptor beta chains from one sample sequenced in a study of T cell repertoires in cytomegalovirus infection. TCRdb called the reads again in MiXCR, with one record for every CDR3 protein. The sample records 350,000 to 450,000 distinct CDR3 sequences, around 18% being singletons. Sequenced sample: PBMCs. The receptors were sampled from a human donor in good health (CMV status not recorded). Some clones in this sample may be carry-over from other donors' samples.

This clonotype was seen at least ten times. The chain uses TRBV7-2 and TRBJ1-2; 9 positions match TRBD1. The CDR3 is 15 amino acids. In germline, CDR1 is SGHTA, CDR2 FQGNSA. The V segment lost 5 bases and the J segment 7 bases; nucleotides outside the gene matches: 11. CDR3 loop: CASSGPLGQGSGYTF. As DNA, the CDR3 is TGTGCCAGCAGCGGTCCCCTGGGACAGGGCAGTGGCTACACCTTC. The entire variable domain, with the rest obtained from reference TRBV7-2 and TRBJ1-2, is as follows: GAGVSQSPSNKVTEKGKDVELRCDPISGHTALYWYRQSLGQGLEFLIYFQGNSAPDKSGLPSDRFSAERTGGSVSTLTIQRTQQEDSAVYLCASSGPLGQGSGYTFGSGTRLTVV.

This clonotype was counted many times. The V gene is TRBV11-2, the J gene TRBJ2-1, with 9 positions matching TRBD2. CDR3 size: 15 residues. CDR1 is SGHAT, CDR2 FQNNGV, per germline. Trimming removed 4 bases from V and 6 bases from J; junction bases left unmatched: 7. CDR3 bases: TGTGCCAGCAGCTCGTTAGCGGGAGCCCGCAATGAGCAGTTCTTC. Amino acid sequence: CASSSLAGARNEQFF.

This clonotype was seen repeatedly, ten times or more. This may come from a read error, since a much larger clone is one base off. The rearrangement links TRBV11-2 to TRBJ2-3, with D unclear. Trimming took 0 bases from V and 2 from J, leaving 3 bases between them. This CDR3 is 13 amino acids long. The V gene's germline CDR1 is SGHAT and CDR2 FQNNGV. The CDR3 loop is CASSLDHTDTQYF. The CDR3 DNA reads TGTGCCAGCAGCTTAGATCACACAGATACGCAGTATTTT.

The CDR3 coding sequence is TGTGCCAGCAGCTTAAGGCCCCTCCCCGGTCCAGATACGCAGTATTTT. It is translated as CASSLRPLPGPDTQYF. V and J are TRBV7-8 and TRBJ2-3; D not resolved. The CDR3 is made up of 16 amino acids. From germline, CDR1 is SGHVS and CDR2 FQNEAQ. Trimming cost V 2 bases and J 4 bases, with 16 bases left between them.

V usage is TRBV12-3 or TRBV12-4 and J usage is TRBJ2-5, with a tentative D call TRBD2 (6 bases). The CDR3 has 12 amino acids. Between the trimmed V and J ends, which lost 7 bases and 4 bases, there was a span of 10 bases. CDR3 sequence reads: CASTAGGETQYF. The CDR3 DNA is TGTGCCAGCACGGCCGGGGGAGAGACCCAGTACTTC.

The sample holds many counts of this clonotype. V is TRBV7-2 and J is TRBJ1-1; D unclear. V was shortened by 5 bases and J by 13 bases, with 17 bases between the two germline ends. The V gene's germline CDR1 is SGHTA and CDR2 FQGNSA. CDR3 length equals 12 residues. The CDR3 reads CASSLLSLTGFF. In DNA, the CDR3 is TGTGCCAGCAGCCTATTATCGTTGACCGGTTTCTTT.